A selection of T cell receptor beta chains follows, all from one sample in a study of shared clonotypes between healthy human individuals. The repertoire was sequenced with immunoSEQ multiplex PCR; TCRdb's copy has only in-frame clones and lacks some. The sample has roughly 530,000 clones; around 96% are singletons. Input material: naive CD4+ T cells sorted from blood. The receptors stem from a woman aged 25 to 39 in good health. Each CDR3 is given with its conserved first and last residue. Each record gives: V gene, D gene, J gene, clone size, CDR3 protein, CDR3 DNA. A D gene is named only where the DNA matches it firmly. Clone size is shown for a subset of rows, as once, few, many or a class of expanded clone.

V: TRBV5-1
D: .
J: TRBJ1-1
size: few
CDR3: CASSSETEAFF
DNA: TGCGCCAGCAGTTCGGAAACTGAAGCTTTCTTT

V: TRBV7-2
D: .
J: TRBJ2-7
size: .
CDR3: CASSLTEIVGYEQYF
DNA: TGTGCCAGCAGCTTAACCGAGATAGTTGGCTACGAGCAGTACTTC

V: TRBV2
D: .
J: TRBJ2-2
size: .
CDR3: CASSENRNTGELFF
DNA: TGTGCCAGCAGTGAGAACCGTAACACCGGGGAGCTGTTTTTT

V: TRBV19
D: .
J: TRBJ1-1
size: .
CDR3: CASSMRALNTEAFF
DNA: TGTGCCAGTAGTATGCGGGCCCTAAACACTGAAGCTTTCTTT

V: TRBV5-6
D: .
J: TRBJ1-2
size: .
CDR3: CASSFLKGYGYTF
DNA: TGTGCCAGCAGCTTTTTGAAGGGGTATGGCTACACCTTC

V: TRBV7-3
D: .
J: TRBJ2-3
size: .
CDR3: CASSAGGGATDTQYF
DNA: TGTGCCAGCAGCGCTGGAGGCGGGGCCACAGATACGCAGTATTTT

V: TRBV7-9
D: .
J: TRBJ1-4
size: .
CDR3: CASSLSQTNEKLFF
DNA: TGTGCCAGCAGCTTATCACAGACAAATGAAAAACTGTTTTTT

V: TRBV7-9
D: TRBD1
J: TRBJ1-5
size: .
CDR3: CASSLVGQSSGQRNQPQHF
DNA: TGTGCCAGCAGCTTAGTGGGACAGAGCTCTGGTCAGCGCAATCAGCCCCAGCATTTT

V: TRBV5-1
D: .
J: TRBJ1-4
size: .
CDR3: CASSLVGSVGEKLFF
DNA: TGCGCCAGCAGCTTGGTGGGGTCAGTCGGAGAAAAACTGTTTTTT

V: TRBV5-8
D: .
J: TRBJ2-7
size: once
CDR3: CASSLVQGRPYEQYF
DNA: TGTGCCAGCAGCTTGGTGCAGGGGCGTCCGTACGAGCAGTACTTC

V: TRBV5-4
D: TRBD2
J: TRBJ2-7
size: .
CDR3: CASSSSPGAGGISYEQYF
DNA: TGTGCCAGCAGCTCCTCACCAGGAGCGGGAGGGATATCCTACGAGCAGTACTTC

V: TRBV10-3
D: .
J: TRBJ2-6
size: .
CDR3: CATGRQVLSGANVLTF
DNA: TGTGCCACCGGGCGTCAGGTTCTCTCTGGGGCCAACGTCCTGACTTTC

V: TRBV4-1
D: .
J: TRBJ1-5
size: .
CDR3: CASSQVAGGMHQPQHF
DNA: TGCGCCAGCAGCCAAGTTGCGGGTGGGATGCATCAGCCCCAGCATTTT

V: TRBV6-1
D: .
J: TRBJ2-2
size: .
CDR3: CASSGARISGELFF
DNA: TGTGCCAGCAGTGGTGCTAGGATCTCCGGGGAGCTGTTTTTT

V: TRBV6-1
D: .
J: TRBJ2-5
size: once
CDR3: CASSYKETQYF
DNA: TGTGCCAGCAGTTACAAAGAGACCCAGTACTTC

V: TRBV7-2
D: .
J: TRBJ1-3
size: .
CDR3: CASSNRHSPGNTIYF
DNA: TGTGCCAGCAGCAACAGACATTCTCCTGGAAACACCATATATTTT

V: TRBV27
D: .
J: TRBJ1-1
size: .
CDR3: CASRRQLNTEAFF
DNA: TGTGCCAGCAGACGACAGTTGAACACTGAAGCTTTCTTT

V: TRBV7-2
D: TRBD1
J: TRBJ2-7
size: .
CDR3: CASSLWDRPNYEQYF
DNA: TGTGCCAGCAGCTTATGGGACAGACCTAACTACGAGCAGTACTTC

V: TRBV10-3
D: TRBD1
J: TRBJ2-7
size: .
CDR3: CATAPGQGRVGGYEQYF
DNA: TGTGCCACAGCCCCGGGACAGGGTCGTGTAGGGGGCTACGAGCAGTACTTC

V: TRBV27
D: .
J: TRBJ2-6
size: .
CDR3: CASSLYRVSGANVLTF
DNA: TGTGCCAGCAGTTTATACCGGGTCTCTGGGGCCAACGTCCTGACTTTC

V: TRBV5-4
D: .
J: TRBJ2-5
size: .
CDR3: CASSPSGGGQYF
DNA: TGTGCCAGCAGCCCGAGCGGTGGCGGGCAGTACTTC

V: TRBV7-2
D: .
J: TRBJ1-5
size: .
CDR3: CASSFFYEGNQPQHF
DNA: TGTGCCAGCAGCTTTTTTTATGAGGGCAATCAGCCCCAGCATTTT

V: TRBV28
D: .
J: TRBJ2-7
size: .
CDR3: CASSPPDRGKHSEQYF
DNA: TGTGCCAGCAGTCCGCCCGATCGGGGGAAGCACTCCGAGCAGTACTTC

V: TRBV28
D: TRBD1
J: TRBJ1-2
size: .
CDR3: CASSGQGSYGYTF
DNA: TGTGCCAGCAGTGGACAGGGTAGCTATGGCTACACCTTC

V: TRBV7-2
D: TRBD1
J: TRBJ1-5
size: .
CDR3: CASSLGGTVNQPQHF
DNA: TGTGCCAGCAGCTTAGGGGGGACAGTAAATCAGCCCCAGCATTTT

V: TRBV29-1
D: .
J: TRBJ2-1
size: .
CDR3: CSVRWRGRRPEQFF
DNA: TGCAGCGTGCGATGGAGGGGGCGGCGTCCTGAGCAGTTCTTC

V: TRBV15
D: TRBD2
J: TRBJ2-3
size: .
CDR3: CATSRDSLAGGSTDTQYF
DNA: TGTGCCACCAGCAGAGATAGTTTAGCGGGAGGGAGCACAGATACGCAGTATTTT

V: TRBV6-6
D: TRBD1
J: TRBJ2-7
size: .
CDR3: CASSYSTGPLEQYF
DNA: TGTGCCAGCAGTTATTCGACAGGGCCCCTTGAGCAGTACTTC